This T cell receptor (beta chain) was profiled in a study of blood T cell repertoires in COVID-19. Across the whole study: Samples taken during acute and convalescent COVID-19 were collected in the United States, Italy and Spain. From T cells, B-cell-depleted T cells, or PBMCs came the material, which was cDNA or gDNA.

In the original processing: From reference gene primer amplification, estimates of nucleated cell counts were derived. TCRdb's table, derived via immunoSEQ multiplex PCR, lists solely in-frame clones and lacks some. That table furnishes V, J and clone size, whereas the DNA furnished D and trimming. The data hold 250,000 to 300,000 clones, with around four fifths observed a single time. Germline loops: CDR1 MNHEY, CDR2 SVGAGI. The CDR3 runs 15 residues. Trimming stripped 0 bases from V and 1 base from J, with 9 bases between. The chain employs TRBV6-5 and TRBJ1-2, with D possibly matching TRBD1 (6 bases). The sequence was obtained from a man in his 60s who had recovered from COVID-19. The sample taken for sequencing was peripheral blood. CDR3 protein: CASSYSGRGNYGYTF. The CDR3 nucleotides read TGTGCCAGCAGTTACTCGGGCAGGGGTAACTATGGCTACACCTTC.